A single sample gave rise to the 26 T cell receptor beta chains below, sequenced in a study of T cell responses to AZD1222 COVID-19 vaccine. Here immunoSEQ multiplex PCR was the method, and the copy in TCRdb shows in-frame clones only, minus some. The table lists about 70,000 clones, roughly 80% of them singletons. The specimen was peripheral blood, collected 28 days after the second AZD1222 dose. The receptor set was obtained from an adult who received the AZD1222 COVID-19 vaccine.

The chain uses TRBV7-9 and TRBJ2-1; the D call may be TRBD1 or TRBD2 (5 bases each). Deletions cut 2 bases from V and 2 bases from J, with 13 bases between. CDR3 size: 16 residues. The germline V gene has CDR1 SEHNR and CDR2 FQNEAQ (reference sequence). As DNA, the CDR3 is TGTGCCAGCAGCTTAAGGGGAGCATCGGCCTACAATGAGCAGTTCTTC. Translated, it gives CASSLRGASAYNEQFF.

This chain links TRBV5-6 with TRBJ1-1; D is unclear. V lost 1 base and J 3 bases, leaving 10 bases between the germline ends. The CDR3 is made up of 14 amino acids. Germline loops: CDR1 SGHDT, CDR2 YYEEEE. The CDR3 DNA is TGTGCCAGCAGCTTGACCCCTAGGTACACTGAAGCTTTCTTT. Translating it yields CASSLTPRYTEAFF.

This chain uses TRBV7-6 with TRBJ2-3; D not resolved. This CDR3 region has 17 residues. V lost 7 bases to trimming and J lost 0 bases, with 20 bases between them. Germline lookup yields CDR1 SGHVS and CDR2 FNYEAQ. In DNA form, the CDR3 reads TGTGCCAGCACGCCGGGTCCTTGGGGAACTAGCACAGATACGCAGTATTTT. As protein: CASTPGPWGTSTDTQYF.

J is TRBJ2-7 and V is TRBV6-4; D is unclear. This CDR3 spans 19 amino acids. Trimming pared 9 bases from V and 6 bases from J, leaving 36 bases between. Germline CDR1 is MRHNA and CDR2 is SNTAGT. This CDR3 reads CARVKNPSHLPPTSSEQYF. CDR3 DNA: TGTGCCAGGGTCAAGAATCCCTCCCATCTCCCCCCCACCTCGAGCGAGCAGTACTTC.

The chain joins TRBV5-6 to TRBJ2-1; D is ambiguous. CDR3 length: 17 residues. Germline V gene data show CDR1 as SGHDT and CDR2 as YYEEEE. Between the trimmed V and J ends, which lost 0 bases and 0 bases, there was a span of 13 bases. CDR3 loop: CASSLVGTPSSYNEQFF. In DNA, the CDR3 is TGTGCCAGCAGCTTGGTTGGTACACCGAGCTCCTACAATGAGCAGTTCTTC.

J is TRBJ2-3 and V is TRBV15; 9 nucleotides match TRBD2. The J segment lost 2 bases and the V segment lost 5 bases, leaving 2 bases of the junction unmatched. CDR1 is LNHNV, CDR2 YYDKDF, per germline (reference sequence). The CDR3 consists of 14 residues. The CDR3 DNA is TGTGCCACCAGCCTAGCGGGGCCCACAGATACGCAGTATTTT. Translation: CATSLAGPTDTQYF.

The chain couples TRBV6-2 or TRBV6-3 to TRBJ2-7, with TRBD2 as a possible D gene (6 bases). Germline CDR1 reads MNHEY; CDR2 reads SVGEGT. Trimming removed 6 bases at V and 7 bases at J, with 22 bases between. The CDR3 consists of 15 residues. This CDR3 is CASSTSFWGDLEQYF. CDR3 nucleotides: TGTGCCAGCAGCACCTCCTTCTGGGGGGATCTGGAGCAGTACTTC.

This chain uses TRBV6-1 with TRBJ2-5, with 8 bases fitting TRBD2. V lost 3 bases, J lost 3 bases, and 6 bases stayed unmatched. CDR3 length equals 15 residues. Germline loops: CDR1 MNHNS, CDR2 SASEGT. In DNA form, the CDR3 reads TGTGCCAGCAGTGAGTCGCGGACTAGCAAAGAGACCCAGTACTTC. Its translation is CASSESRTSKETQYF.

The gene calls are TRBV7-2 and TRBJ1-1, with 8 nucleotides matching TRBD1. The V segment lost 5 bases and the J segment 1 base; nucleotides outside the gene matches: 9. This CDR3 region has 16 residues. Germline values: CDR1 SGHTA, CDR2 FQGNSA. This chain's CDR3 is CASSLGGQGANTEAFF. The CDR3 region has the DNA TGTGCCAGCAGCCTAGGCGGCCAGGGGGCGAACACTGAAGCTTTCTTT.

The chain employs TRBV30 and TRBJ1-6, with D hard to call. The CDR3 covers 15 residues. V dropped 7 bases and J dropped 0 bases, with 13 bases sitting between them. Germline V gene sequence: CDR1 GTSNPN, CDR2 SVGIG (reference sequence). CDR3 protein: CASGRSSSYNSPLHF. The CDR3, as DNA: TGTGCCTCCGGACGGTCGAGCTCCTATAATTCACCCCTCCACTTT.

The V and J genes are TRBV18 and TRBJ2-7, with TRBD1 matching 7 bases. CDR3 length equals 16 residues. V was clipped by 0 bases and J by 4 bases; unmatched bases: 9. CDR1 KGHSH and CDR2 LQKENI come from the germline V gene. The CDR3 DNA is TGTGCCAGCTCACCACCAGGAACAGGGGACGTATACGAGCAGTACTTC. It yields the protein CASSPPGTGDVYEQYF.

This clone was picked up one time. CDR3 bases: TGTGCCAGCAGCTCCTGGACAGGGGGAGCTTTCTTT. Protein: CASSSWTGGAFF. This chain joins TRBV5-6 and TRBJ1-1; TRBD1 matches 10 bases. The germline CDR1 and CDR2 sequences are SGHDT and YYEEEE. The CDR3 extends over 12 amino acids. V shed 3 bases, J shed 10 bases, and the junction held 3 bases outside the gene matches.

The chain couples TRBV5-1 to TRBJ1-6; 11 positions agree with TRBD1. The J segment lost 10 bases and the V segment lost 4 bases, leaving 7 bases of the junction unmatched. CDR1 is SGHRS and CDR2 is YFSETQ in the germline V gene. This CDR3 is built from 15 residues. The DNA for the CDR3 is TGCGCCAGCAGCCCGGACAGGGGGCCGGGATCACCCCTCCACTTT. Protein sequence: CASSPDRGPGSPLHF.

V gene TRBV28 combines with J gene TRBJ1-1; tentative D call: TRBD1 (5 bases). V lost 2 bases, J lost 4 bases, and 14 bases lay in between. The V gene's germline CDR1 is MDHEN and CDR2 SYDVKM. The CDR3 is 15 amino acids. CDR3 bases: TGTGCCAGCAGTTTACCGGGGCAGGGTGGCACTGAAGCTTTCTTT. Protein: CASSLPGQGGTEAFF.

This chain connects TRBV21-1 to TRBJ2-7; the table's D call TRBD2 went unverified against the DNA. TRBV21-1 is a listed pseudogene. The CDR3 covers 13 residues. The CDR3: CASSKVLSYEQYF. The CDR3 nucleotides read TGTGCCAGCAGCAAAGTTCTCTCCTACGAGCAGTACTTC.

CDR3 DNA: TGTGCCAGTAGCCCTCGGGCAGGTGCCTATGGCTACACCTTC. Amino acids: CASSPRAGAYGYTF. J is TRBJ1-2 and V is TRBV19; D not certain. The V end lost 6 bases, the J end lost 4 bases, and 15 bases lay between the germline ends. The CDR3 is made up of 14 amino acids. CDR1 is LNHDA, CDR2 SQIVND, per germline (reference sequence). The full variable domain, rest sourced from reference TRBV19 and TRBJ1-2, is DGGITQSPKYLFRKEGQNVTLSCEQNLNHDAMYWYRQDPGQGLRLIYYSQIVNDFQKGDIAEGYSVSREKKESFPLTVTSAQKNPTAFYLCASSPRAGAYGYTFGSGTRLTVV.

The CDR3 DNA reads TGTGCCAGCAGTGAGGGCATCGGGAGACAGTACTTC. It yields the protein CASSEGIGRQYF. The chain has TRBV2 and TRBJ2-7; D is perhaps TRBD2 (6 bases). The CDR3 length is 12 residues. Trimming pared 3 bases from V and 10 bases from J, leaving 13 bases between. Per the germline V gene, CDR1 is SNHLY and CDR2 is FYNNEI.

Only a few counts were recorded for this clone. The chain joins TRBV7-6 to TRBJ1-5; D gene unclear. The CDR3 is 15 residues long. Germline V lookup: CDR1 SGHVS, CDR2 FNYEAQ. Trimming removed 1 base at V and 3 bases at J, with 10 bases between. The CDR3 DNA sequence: TGTGCCAGCAGCTTAGAGGAGGGTTTCAATCAGCCCCAGCATTTT. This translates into CASSLEEGFNQPQHF.

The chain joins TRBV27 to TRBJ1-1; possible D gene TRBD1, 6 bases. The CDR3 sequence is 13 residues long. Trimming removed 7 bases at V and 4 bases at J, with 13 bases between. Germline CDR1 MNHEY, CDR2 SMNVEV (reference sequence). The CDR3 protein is CASTYLGGTEAFF. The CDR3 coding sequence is TGTGCCAGCACGTACCTAGGGGGCACTGAAGCTTTCTTT.

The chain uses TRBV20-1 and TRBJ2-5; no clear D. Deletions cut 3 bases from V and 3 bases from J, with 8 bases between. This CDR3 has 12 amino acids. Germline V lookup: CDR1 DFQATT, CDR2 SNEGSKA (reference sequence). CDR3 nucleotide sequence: TGCAGTGCTAGTCGGTCAGAAGAGACCCAGTACTTC. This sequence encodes CSASRSEETQYF.

The CDR3 DNA follows: TGTGCCAGCAGTTCGGCCCCGGGACAGGGTGAATCTGAAGCTTTCTTT. This sequence encodes CASSSAPGQGESEAFF. The chain couples TRBV28 to TRBJ1-1, with TRBD1 matching over 9 bases. Germline CDR1 reads MDHEN; CDR2 reads SYDVKM. V was pared by 4 bases and J by 6 bases, with 12 bases of the junction left unmatched. There are 16 residues in the CDR3. The full variable domain, completed using reference TRBV28 and TRBJ1-1, is DVKVTQSSRYLVKRTGEKVFLECVQDMDHENMFWYRQDPGLGLRLIYFSYDVKMKEKGDIPEGYSVSREKKERFSLILESASTNQTSMYLCASSSAPGQGESEAFFGQGTRLTVV.

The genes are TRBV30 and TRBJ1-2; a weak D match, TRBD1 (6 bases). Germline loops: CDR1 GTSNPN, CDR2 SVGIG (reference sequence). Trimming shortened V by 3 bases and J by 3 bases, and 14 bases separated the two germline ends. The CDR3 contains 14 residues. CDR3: CAWSPTGIDYGYTF. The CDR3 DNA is TGTGCCTGGAGCCCAACAGGGATTGACTATGGCTACACCTTC.

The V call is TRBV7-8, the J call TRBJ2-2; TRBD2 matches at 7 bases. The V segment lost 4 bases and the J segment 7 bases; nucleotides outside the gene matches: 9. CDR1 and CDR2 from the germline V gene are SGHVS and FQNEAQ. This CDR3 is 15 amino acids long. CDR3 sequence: CASSSGTNRVGELFF. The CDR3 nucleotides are TGTGCCAGCAGCTCTGGGACTAACCGAGTCGGGGAGCTGTTTTTT.

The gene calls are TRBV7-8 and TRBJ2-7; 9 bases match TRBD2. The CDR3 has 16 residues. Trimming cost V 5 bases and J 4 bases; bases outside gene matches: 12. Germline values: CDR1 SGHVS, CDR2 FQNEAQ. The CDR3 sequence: CASSPRLAGIPYEQYF. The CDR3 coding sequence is TGTGCCAGCAGCCCGCGGCTAGCGGGGATACCTTACGAGCAGTACTTC.

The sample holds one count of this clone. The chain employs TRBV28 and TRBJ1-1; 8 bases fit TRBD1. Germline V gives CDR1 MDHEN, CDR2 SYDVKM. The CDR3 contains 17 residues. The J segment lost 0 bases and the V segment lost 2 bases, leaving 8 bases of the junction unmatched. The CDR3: CASSLVRDRYVNTEAFF. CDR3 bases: TGTGCCAGCAGTTTAGTTAGGGACAGGTACGTGAACACTGAAGCTTTCTTT.

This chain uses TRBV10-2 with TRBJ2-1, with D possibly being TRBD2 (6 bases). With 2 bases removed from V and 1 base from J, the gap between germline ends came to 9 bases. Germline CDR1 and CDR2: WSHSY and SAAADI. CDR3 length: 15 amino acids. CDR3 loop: CASSESGGSYNEQFF. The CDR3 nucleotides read TGCGCCAGCAGTGAGAGTGGAGGGTCCTACAATGAGCAGTTCTTC.